The clone carrying this T cell receptor beta chain came up once. Its antigen is as yet unknown. Assay used: immunoSEQ multiplex PCR; TCRdb lists only in-frame clones, some missing. Altogether approximately 620,000 clones are present, more than 95% being singletons, with the ten largest covering about 0.06%. The sample is drawn from a study of shared clonotypes between healthy human individuals. Whole-study results and caveats: The naive CD4 repertoires of four donors were compared, and approximately 4.7% of clonotypes were shared.

V shed 3 bases and J shed 0 bases, with 6 bases lying between them. The CDR3 consists of 14 residues. CDR1 is LNHDA, CDR2 SQIVND, per germline (reference sequence). The rearrangement links TRBV19 to TRBJ1-5; D gene ambiguous. The clonotype comes from a young woman in good health. Material for sequencing was naive CD4+ T cells sorted from blood. The sample's subset: CD45RA+ positively selected. Here the CDR3 reads CASSIDGSNQPQHF. DNA of the CDR3: TGTGCCAGTAGTATTGACGGTAGCAATCAGCCCCAGCATTTT.